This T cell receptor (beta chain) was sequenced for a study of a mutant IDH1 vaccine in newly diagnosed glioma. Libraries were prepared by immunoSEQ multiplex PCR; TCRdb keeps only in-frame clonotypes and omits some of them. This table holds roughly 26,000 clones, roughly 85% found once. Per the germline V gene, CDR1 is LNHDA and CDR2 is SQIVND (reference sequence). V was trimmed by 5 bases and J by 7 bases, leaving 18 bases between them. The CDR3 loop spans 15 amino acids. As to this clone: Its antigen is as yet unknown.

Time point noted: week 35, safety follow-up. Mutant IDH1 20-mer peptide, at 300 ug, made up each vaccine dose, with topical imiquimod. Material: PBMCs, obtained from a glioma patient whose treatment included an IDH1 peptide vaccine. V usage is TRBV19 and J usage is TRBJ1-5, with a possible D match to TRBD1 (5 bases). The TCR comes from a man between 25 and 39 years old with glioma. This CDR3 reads CASSSRDTGPQPQHF. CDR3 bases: TGTGCCAGTAGTTCACGGGATACGGGGCCACAGCCCCAGCATTTT.